The 30 T cell receptor beta chains below come from one sample, sequenced in a study of control samples from healthy donors and cancer patients. Profiled with immunoSEQ multiplex PCR; TCRdb holds only in-frame clones, not every one. This sample has 100,000 to 150,000 clones, with about 89% found just once. Sequencing used blood. The receptors were gathered from a man aged 45 to 65 in good health.

V usage is TRBV6-2 or TRBV6-3 and J usage is TRBJ2-7; possible D gene TRBD2, 6 bases. Germline V gene sequence: CDR1 MNHEY, CDR2 SVGEGT. The length of the CDR3 is 13 residues. Trimming pared 2 bases from V and 2 bases from J, leaving 7 bases between. The CDR3 protein is CASSYGEAYEQYF. The CDR3 DNA reads TGTGCCAGCAGTTACGGGGAGGCCTACGAGCAGTACTTC.

J is TRBJ1-5 and V is TRBV4-1; D is undetermined. Per the germline V gene, CDR1 is MGHRA and CDR2 is YSYEKL. V gave up 7 bases and J gave up 4 bases, with 11 bases separating them. The CDR3 has 13 amino acids. CDR3 DNA: TGCGCCAGCACGAAGGACGGTAATCAGCCCCAGCATTTT. It is translated as CASTKDGNQPQHF.

This chain connects TRBV6-2 or TRBV6-3 to TRBJ2-7, with TRBD1 matching over 7 bases. The CDR3 consists of 14 residues. V was pared by 5 bases and J by 0 bases, with 4 bases of the junction left unmatched. Per germline, CDR1 MNHEY and CDR2 SVGEGT. CDR3 DNA: TGTGCCAGCAGTCTGGGACAGCTCTCCTACGAGCAGTACTTC. It specifies CASSLGQLSYEQYF.

DNA for the CDR3: TGCGCCAGCCACCCGGTGGGGGGCTCCGAGCAGTACTTC. Amino acid sequence: CASHPVGGSEQYF. This chain links TRBV4-1 with TRBJ2-7; D possibly uses TRBD1 or TRBD2 (6 bases each). The CDR3 has 13 residues. V lost 8 bases to trimming and J lost 6 bases, with 17 bases between them. Germline V gene sequence: CDR1 MGHRA, CDR2 YSYEKL.

CDR3 region: CASSHIVVGTNGYTF. The CDR3 nucleotides read TGTGCCAGCAGCCATATAGTCGTGGGTACTAATGGCTACACCTTC. This chain links TRBV9 with TRBJ1-2; D call uncertain. The CDR3 has 15 residues. The germline CDR1 and CDR2 sequences are SGDLS and YYNGEE. Trimming shortened V by 4 bases and J by 6 bases, and 19 bases separated the two germline ends.

J is TRBJ1-2 and V is TRBV30; 9 bases align to TRBD1. CDR3 length equals 13 residues. Losses at the gene ends were 4 bases for V and 8 bases for J; bases not matched to a gene: 8. Germline CDR1 reads GTSNPN; CDR2 reads SVGIG (reference sequence). The CDR3 coding sequence is TGTGCCTGGAACAACAGGGGGCTTGGGGGCTACACCTTC. It yields the protein CAWNNRGLGGYTF.

The chain uses TRBV4-2 and TRBJ2-7; no reliable D call. Trimming took off 0 bases at V and 3 bases at J, with 6 bases between the two ends. Germline V gene sequence: CDR1 LGHNA, CDR2 YNFKEQ. CDR3 length: 13 amino acids. The CDR3 spells CASSQDWNYEQYF. DNA for the CDR3: TGTGCCAGCAGCCAAGATTGGAACTACGAGCAGTACTTC.

The chain carries TRBV30 and TRBJ1-1, with 7 bases fitting TRBD1. The germline CDR1 and CDR2 sequences are GTSNPN and SVGIG (reference sequence). The CDR3 is made up of 13 amino acids. Trimming cost V 3 bases and J 5 bases; bases outside gene matches: 6. CDR3 loop: CAWRAQGSTEAFF. CDR3 nucleotide sequence: TGTGCCTGGAGGGCACAGGGGTCGACTGAAGCTTTCTTT.

The rearrangement links TRBV30 to TRBJ1-1; 7 bases map to TRBD1. The CDR3 runs 12 residues. V dropped 2 bases and J dropped 5; count of bases not matched to a gene: 2. Germline values: CDR1 GTSNPN, CDR2 SVGIG (reference sequence). The CDR3 sequence is CAWSSGGTEAFF. Written as DNA, the CDR3 is TGTGCCTGGAGTTCAGGGGGGACTGAAGCTTTCTTT. Full variable domain (missing parts from reference TRBV30 and TRBJ1-1): SQTIHQWPATLVQPVGSPLSLECTVEGTSNPNLYWYRQAAGRGLQLLFYSVGIGQISSEVPQNLSASRPQDRQFILSSKKLLLSDSGFYLCAWSSGGTEAFFGQGTRLTVV.

CDR3 DNA: TGCGCCAGCAGCCCCACGGGACAGGGGGGGTATGGCTACACCTTC. It specifies CASSPTGQGGYGYTF. The chain has TRBV5-1 and TRBJ1-2, with 11 nucleotides matching TRBD1. Germline values: CDR1 SGHRS, CDR2 YFSETQ. The CDR3 consists of 15 residues. The ends lost 4 bases at V and 5 bases at J; junction bases unmatched: 7.

The gene calls are TRBV5-1 and TRBJ2-6; tentative D call: TRBD1 (5 bases). Trimming stripped 4 bases from V and 2 bases from J, with 13 bases between. The germline gives CDR1 SGHRS, CDR2 YFSETQ. The CDR3 length is 16 residues. DNA of the CDR3: TGCGCCAGCAGCGCCACCCAGGGAACTGGGGCCAACGTCCTGACTTTC. Its protein is CASSATQGTGANVLTF.

The V gene is TRBV3-1 (or the pseudogene TRBV3-2), the J gene TRBJ1-1, with D possibly being TRBD1 (6 bases). CDR1 is LGHDT, CDR2 YNNKEL, per germline (reference sequence). Trimming cost V 3 bases and J 1 base, with 12 bases left between them. This CDR3 region has 15 residues. CDR3 DNA sequence: TGTGCCAGCAGCCAGGACGGGGGCGGGAACACTGAAGCTTTCTTT. It encodes CASSQDGGGNTEAFF.

Only a few counts were recorded for this clone. The chain has TRBV11-2 and TRBJ1-4, with D tentatively TRBD1 (5 bases). The CDR3 contains 14 residues. V lost 3 bases and J lost 0, with 5 bases in between. Germline lookup yields CDR1 SGHAT and CDR2 FQNNGV. The CDR3 reads CASSLTATNEKLFF. The CDR3 DNA sequence: TGTGCCAGCAGCTTGACAGCAACTAATGAAAAACTGTTTTTT.

The chain carries TRBV4-2 and TRBJ2-2; D possibly corresponds to TRBD1 (5 bases). The V end lost 4 bases, the J end lost 4 bases, and 13 bases lay between the germline ends. The germline V gene has CDR1 LGHNA and CDR2 YNFKEQ. This CDR3 is built from 15 residues. The CDR3 region is CASSREGAPTGELFF. In DNA, the CDR3 is TGTGCCAGCAGCCGAGAAGGGGCGCCCACCGGGGAGCTGTTTTTT.

The rearrangement uses TRBV2 and TRBJ1-5; D unclear. The CDR3 length is 14 residues. Germline CDR1 is SNHLY and CDR2 is FYNNEI. Trimming stripped 5 bases from V and 0 bases from J, with 8 bases between. CDR3 nucleotide sequence: TGTGCCAGCAGTCCCTTGAATAGCAATCAGCCCCAGCATTTT. Protein product: CASSPLNSNQPQHF.

This clone was picked up one time. This rearrangement joins TRBV5-1 to TRBJ2-2; D call uncertain. The CDR3 consists of 14 residues. V was cut by 4 bases and J by 0 bases, with 7 bases left in between. Germline CDR1 and CDR2: SGHRS and YFSETQ. CDR3 loop: CASSSSPNTGELFF. The CDR3 DNA reads TGCGCCAGCAGCAGCTCACCGAACACCGGGGAGCTGTTTTTT.

The CDR3: CASSRGLEGNEQFF. CDR3 DNA: TGTGCCAGCAGCCGGGGACTAGAAGGCAATGAGCAGTTCTTC. The V call is TRBV11-2, the J call TRBJ2-1; 8 bases map to TRBD2. Looked up from germline, CDR1 is SGHAT and CDR2 is FQNNGV. The J segment lost 6 bases and the V segment lost 5 bases, leaving 6 bases of the junction unmatched. There are 14 residues in the CDR3.

This sequence joins TRBV7-9 and TRBJ1-5, with 7 bases matching TRBD1. Trimming took 6 bases from V and 9 from J; bases not matched to a gene: 11. The CDR3 extends over 14 amino acids. Germline V gene sequence: CDR1 SEHNR, CDR2 FQNEAQ (reference sequence). This CDR3 reads CASSSGTVLGPQHF. CDR3 coding DNA: TGTGCCAGCAGTTCGGGGACAGTCCTCGGGCCCCAGCATTTT.

The chain carries TRBV18 and TRBJ1-1, with D maybe TRBD1 (5 bases). V lost 4 bases and J 0 bases, leaving 12 bases between the germline ends. The CDR3 is 15 residues long. Germline V gene lookup returns CDR1 KGHSH and CDR2 LQKENI. CDR3 DNA sequence: TGTGCCAGCTCACACGGACAAGAAATGAACACTGAAGCTTTCTTT. Its translation: CASSHGQEMNTEAFF. The complete variable domain, with remaining parts taken from reference TRBV18 and TRBJ1-1, reads NAGVMQNPRHLVRRRGQEARLRCSPMKGHSHVYWYRQLPEEGLKFMVYLQKENIIDESGMPKERFSAEFPKEGPSILRIQQVVRGDSAAYFCASSHGQEMNTEAFFGQGTRLTVV.

This chain uses TRBV27 with TRBJ2-3; TRBD2 matches at 7 bases. Trimming took 5 bases from V and 2 from J; bases not matched to a gene: 10. The CDR3 totals 16 residues. In germline, CDR1 is MNHEY, CDR2 SMNVEV (reference sequence). CDR3 residues: CASSPPHLADTDTQYF. The DNA for the CDR3 is TGTGCCAGCAGTCCCCCCCATCTAGCGGACACAGATACGCAGTATTTT.

The chain carries TRBV5-6 and TRBJ2-3, with TRBD2 as a possible D gene (6 bases). Trimming shortened V by 5 bases and J by 4 bases, and 17 bases separated the two germline ends. The CDR3 consists of 15 residues. The germline CDR1 and CDR2 sequences are SGHDT and YYEEEE. The CDR3 protein is CASRMEGRSADTQYF. CDR3 coding DNA: TGTGCCAGCAGGATGGAGGGGCGCAGCGCAGATACGCAGTATTTT.

The V gene is TRBV7-8, the J gene TRBJ2-7; D may be TRBD1 (5 bases). The germline V and J ends were trimmed by 3 bases and 5 bases, with 17 bases remaining between them. This CDR3 contains 15 residues. Germline CDR1 is SGHVS and CDR2 is FQNEAQ. The CDR3 DNA reads TGTGCCAGCAGCTTGGAGAGGACAATCAGGAACGAGCAGTACTTC. Its protein product is CASSLERTIRNEQYF.

This clone has more than one count but fewer than ten. The chain links TRBV4-2 to TRBJ1-1, with D possibly matching TRBD1 (5 bases). Trimming took 3 bases from V and 0 from J, leaving 14 bases between them. Per the germline V gene, CDR1 is LGHNA and CDR2 is YNFKEQ. The CDR3 covers 16 residues. CDR3 sequence: CASSQGRTNLNTEAFF. In nucleotides, the CDR3 is TGTGCCAGCAGCCAGGGACGGACCAACTTGAACACTGAAGCTTTCTTT.

To note about this clone: This sample also contains other DNA sequences that code for the same CDR3. This sequence joins TRBV7-2 and TRBJ2-7; TRBD1 or TRBD2 may be the D gene (5 bases each). V was cut by 1 base and J by 0 bases, with 19 bases left in between. In germline, CDR1 is SGHTA, CDR2 FQGNSA. CDR3 length equals 18 residues. The CDR3 protein is CASSLVPPGTVSSYEQYF. As DNA, the CDR3 is TGTGCCAGCAGCTTAGTCCCACCCGGGACGGTGAGCTCCTACGAGCAGTACTTC.

The gene calls are TRBV5-1 and TRBJ2-4; TRBD2 aligns across 8 bases. CDR1 and CDR2 (germline): SGHRS, YFSETQ. The CDR3 is made up of 17 amino acids. The trim removed 2 bases at V and 5 bases at J, leaving 12 bases unmatched. CDR3 DNA sequence: TGCGCCAGCAGCTTTAGCCCCGGGGGGGGTCCCCAAAACATTCAGTACTTC. Its translation is CASSFSPGGGPQNIQYF.

The chain joins TRBV11-2 to TRBJ2-1, with D maybe TRBD1 (6 bases). Trimming pared 5 bases from V and 2 bases from J, leaving 13 bases between. Germline CDR1 reads SGHAT; CDR2 reads FQNNGV. The CDR3 spans 15 residues. For the CDR3, the DNA is TGTGCCAGCAGCCGTCAACAGGGTACCTACAATGAGCAGTTCTTC. It specifies CASSRQQGTYNEQFF.

The rearrangement uses TRBV19 and TRBJ2-2; D is uncertain. The germline gives CDR1 LNHDA, CDR2 SQIVND (reference sequence). With 5 bases removed from V and 7 bases from J, the gap between germline ends came to 11 bases. The CDR3 totals 13 residues. CDR3 sequence: CASSPRTDGELFF. DNA for the CDR3: TGTGCCAGTAGTCCCAGGACGGACGGGGAGCTGTTTTTT.

The chain employs TRBV10-3 and TRBJ1-1; D may be TRBD1 (5 bases). The CDR3 has 14 amino acids. The ends were cut back, 2 bases at V and 7 bases at J, with 14 bases in the middle. Germline CDR1 reads ENHRY; CDR2 reads SYGVKD. The DNA of the CDR3 is TGTGCCATCAGTGAGGGGCAGGGTGGCGTTGAAGCTTTCTTT. Its protein is CAISEGQGGVEAFF.

This clone was seen a few times. V gene TRBV19 combines with J gene TRBJ2-5; D may be TRBD2 (6 bases). This CDR3 region has 14 residues. Germline V gives CDR1 LNHDA, CDR2 SQIVND (reference sequence). The V end was cut by 7 bases, the J end by 2 bases, with 14 bases between. CDR3 amino acids: CASTPRDSQETQYF. CDR3 nucleotides: TGTGCCAGTACCCCTCGGGACTCTCAAGAGACCCAGTACTTC.

CDR3 sequence (DNA): TGCAGCGCCCTAGACAGGGGCCGCATGAACACTGAAGCTTTCTTT. Its protein is CSALDRGRMNTEAFF. This chain links TRBV29-1 with TRBJ1-1, with 8 bases lining up with TRBD1. V shed 7 bases, J shed 0 bases, and the junction held 10 bases outside the gene matches. Per the germline V gene, CDR1 is SQVTM and CDR2 is ANQGSEA. This CDR3 spans 15 amino acids.